This T cell receptor beta chain originates from a study of shared clonotypes between healthy human individuals. The investigators split CD4+ cells into a CD45RA+ naive subset and a CD45RA-negative memory subset. Profiled with immunoSEQ multiplex PCR; TCRdb holds only in-frame clones, not every one. The sample gives more than 2,000,000 clones, 85% to 95% of which show up once; about 0.39% is in the top ten. CDR1 is SNHLY and CDR2 is FYNNEI in the germline V gene. Trimming at V came to 5 bases and at J to 3 bases, leaving 5 bases not matched to a gene. The CDR3 consists of 15 residues. The source is a man aged 18 to 30 in good health. Some clones in this sample may be carry-over from other donors' samples. The chain links TRBV2 to TRBJ2-3; 10 bases are shared with TRBD2. The specimen sequenced was naive CD4+ T cells from PBMCs. Subset given: CD45RA+ positively selected. CDR3 bases: TGTGCCAGCAGTCCCAGCGGGAGGGCGACAGATACGCAGTATTTT. Amino acid sequence: CASSPSGRATDTQYF.